This T cell receptor (beta chain) was identified during a study of control samples from healthy donors and cancer patients. Clones were read by immunoSEQ multiplex PCR, and TCRdb kept only the in-frame ones, dropping some. Of about 140,000 clones in the sample, about 89% are singletons; the top ten hold over 6%. The sequenced sample was blood. This receptor was taken from a young man in good health.

In nucleotides, the CDR3 is TGTGCTAGTGGTCGGACCGTTCCCTACGAGCAGTACTTC. Translated, it gives CASGRTVPYEQYF. The chain uses TRBV12-5 and TRBJ2-7; D is unresolved. The CDR3 spans 13 residues. Trimming took 5 bases from V and 2 from J, leaving 10 bases between them. Germline V gene data show CDR1 as LGHNT and CDR2 as FRNRAP. The full variable domain, in which reference TRBV12-5 and TRBJ2-7 provide the parts outside the CDR3, is DARVTQTPRHKVTEMGQEVTMRCQPILGHNTVFWYRQTMMQGLELLAYFRNRAPLDDSGMPKDRFSAEMPDATLATLKIQPSEPRDSAVYFCASGRTVPYEQYFGPGTRLTVT.